This T cell receptor beta chain was documented in a study of identical twins. Study-level points and caveats: Excess low generation probability was seen in twin-shared out-of-frame alpha sequences.

The ends were cut back, 3 bases at V and 5 bases at J, with 13 bases in the middle. The CDR3 runs 14 residues. Per germline, CDR1 SEHNR and CDR2 FQNEAQ (reference sequence). At least ten counts were recorded for this clonotype. The antigen is not known. TCRdb re-derived calls from the 5' RACE reads in MiXCR, one entry per CDR3 protein. Of 1.5 million to 2 million distinct CDR3 sequences listed, about 30% are singletons. Sequenced: cord blood. The chain couples TRBV7-9 to TRBJ1-2; no definite D call. The clonotype originates from a newborn girl in good health. The CDR3 spells CASSFQASEYGYTF. CDR3 bases: TGTGCCAGCAGCTTCCAAGCCAGTGAATATGGCTACACCTTC.